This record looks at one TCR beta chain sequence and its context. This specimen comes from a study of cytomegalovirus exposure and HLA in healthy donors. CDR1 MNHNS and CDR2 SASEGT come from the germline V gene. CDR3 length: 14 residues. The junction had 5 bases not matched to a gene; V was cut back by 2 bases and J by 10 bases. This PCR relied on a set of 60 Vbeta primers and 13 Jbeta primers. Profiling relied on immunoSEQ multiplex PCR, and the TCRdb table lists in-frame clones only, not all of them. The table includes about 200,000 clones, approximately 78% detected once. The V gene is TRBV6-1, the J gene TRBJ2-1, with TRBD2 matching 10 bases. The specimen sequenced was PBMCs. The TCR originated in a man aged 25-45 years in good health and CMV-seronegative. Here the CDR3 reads CASSELAGVLEQFF. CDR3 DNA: TGTGCCAGCAGTGAACTAGCGGGGGTTTTGGAGCAGTTCTTC.